The 9 T cell receptor beta chains below were found in one sample sequenced in a study of blood T cells in healthy people across ages. A second PCR of about 6 to 12 cycles used a sample-barcoded 5' primer and a J-beta primer mix. TCRdb recomputed calls from the 5' RACE reads with MiXCR, one row per CDR3 protein. In the table there are 790,000 or so distinct CDR3 sequences, approximately 53% of which are singletons. Specimen: blood. These receptors all come from a man aged 35 to 55 in good health.

The V call is TRBV3-1, the J call TRBJ2-1; D might be TRBD2 (6 bases). V lost 4 bases and J lost 1, with 11 bases in between. Germline V gene sequence: CDR1 LGHDT, CDR2 YNNKEL (reference sequence). This CDR3 spans 15 amino acids. Here the CDR3 DNA reads TGTGCCAGCAGCCGGGGCGCGGGGTCCTACAATGAGCAGTTCTTC. Protein product: CASSRGAGSYNEQFF.

This chain uses TRBV2 with TRBJ2-1; 14 nucleotides align to TRBD2. This CDR3 spans 16 amino acids. In germline, CDR1 is SNHLY, CDR2 FYNNEI. Losses at the gene ends were 6 bases for V and 9 bases for J; bases not matched to a gene: 10. The CDR3 sequence is CASRPRRTSGGCEQFF. CDR3 nucleotide sequence: TGTGCCAGCAGACCTAGGCGGACTAGCGGGGGGTGTGAGCAGTTCTTC.

This chain links TRBV5-1 with TRBJ1-2; no reliable D call. This CDR3 comprises 15 residues. The V gene's germline CDR1 is SGHRS and CDR2 YFSETQ. V was cut by 4 bases and J by 5 bases, with 18 bases left in between. The CDR3 DNA is TGCGCCAGCAGCACGGAGGCGGGTTCGAGATATGGCTACACCTTC. It translates to CASSTEAGSRYGYTF.

The chain is built from TRBV25-1 and TRBJ1-4; no definite D call. Trimming left V 4 bases short and J 13 bases short, with 7 bases between. The CDR3 length is 10 residues. The germline gives CDR1 MGHDK, CDR2 SYGVNS. This chain's CDR3 is CASSGPLLFF. CDR3 nucleotide sequence: TGTGCCAGCAGTGGCCCACTACTGTTTTTT.

This clonotype was seen a single time. CDR3 region: CASSRDTSGLQAFF. Written as DNA, the CDR3 is TGTGCCAGCAGCCGGGACACCTCCGGGTTACAAGCTTTCTTT. The gene calls are TRBV7-9 and TRBJ1-1; a possible D gene is TRBD1 (6 bases). The germline V gene has CDR1 SEHNR and CDR2 FQNEAQ (reference sequence). There are 14 residues in the CDR3. V lost 5 bases to trimming and J lost 9 bases, with 19 bases between them. Full variable domain (outside the CDR3, taken from reference TRBV7-9 and TRBJ1-1): DTGVSQNPRHKITKRGQNVTFRCDPISEHNRLYWYRQTLGQGPEFLTYFQNEAQLEKSRLLSDRFSAERPKGSFSTLEIQRTEQGDSAMYLCASSRDTSGLQAFFGQGTRLTVV.

V usage is TRBV29-1 and J usage is TRBJ2-1; 9 nucleotides line up with TRBD2. The V gene's germline CDR1 is SQVTM and CDR2 ANQGSEA. The CDR3 is 13 residues long. The J segment lost 8 bases and the V segment lost 7 bases, leaving 9 bases of the junction unmatched. CDR3 DNA sequence: TGCAGCGGTGGCGGGGGGGTAATCTATGAGCAGTTCTTC. Its translation: CSGGGGVIYEQFF.

V gene TRBV29-1 combines with J gene TRBJ2-3; TRBD1 matches at 8 bases. V gave up 3 bases and J gave up 5 bases; unmatched junction bases: 13. The CDR3 has 16 residues. The germline CDR1 and CDR2 sequences are SQVTM and ANQGSEA. The CDR3 region has the DNA TGCAGCGTTGAGGGAGGTGGGCAGGGGGCGATAGATACGCAGTATTTT. It specifies CSVEGGGQGAIDTQYF.

The genes are TRBV27 and TRBJ1-4; D perhaps matches TRBD1 (6 bases). The V gene lost 6 bases and the J gene lost 3 bases, with 11 bases spanning the gap. CDR1 and CDR2 from the germline V gene are MNHEY and SMNVEV (reference sequence). This CDR3 comprises 14 residues. The CDR3, as DNA: TGTGCCAGCAGGCAACAGGGTGCTAATGAAAAACTGTTTTTT. As protein: CASRQQGANEKLFF.

The J gene is TRBJ2-5, the V gene TRBV5-6; TRBD1 matches 11 bases. CDR1 is SGHDT and CDR2 is YYEEEE in the germline V gene. Losses at the gene ends were 4 bases for V and 11 bases for J; bases not matched to a gene: 22. CDR3 length: 18 amino acids. The CDR3, as DNA: TGTGCCAGCAGCAGGCTCCGAGGACAGGGGGCTCCAGAAGGCAAGCAGTACTTC. Its protein product is CASSRLRGQGAPEGKQYF.